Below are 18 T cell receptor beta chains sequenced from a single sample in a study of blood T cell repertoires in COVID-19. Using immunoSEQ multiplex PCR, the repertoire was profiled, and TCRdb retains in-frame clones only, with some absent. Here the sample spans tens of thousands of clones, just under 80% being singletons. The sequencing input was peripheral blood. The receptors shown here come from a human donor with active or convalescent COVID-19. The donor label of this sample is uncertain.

For the CDR3, the DNA is TGCGCCAGCAGCTGGGGGACAGGGTTTGACACTGAAGCTTTCTTT. Residues: CASSWGTGFDTEAFF. J is TRBJ1-1 and V is TRBV5-1; TRBD1 agrees at 9 bases. The CDR3 consists of 15 residues. The germline CDR1 and CDR2 sequences are SGHRS and YFSETQ. Trimming took 3 bases from V and 3 from J; bases not matched to a gene: 6.

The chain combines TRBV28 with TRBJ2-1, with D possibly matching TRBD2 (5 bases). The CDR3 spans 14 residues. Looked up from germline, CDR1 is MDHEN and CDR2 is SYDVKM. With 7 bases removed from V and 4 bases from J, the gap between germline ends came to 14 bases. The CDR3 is CASNLEDRYNEQFF. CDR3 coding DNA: TGTGCCAGCAATTTGGAGGATCGATACAATGAGCAGTTCTTC.

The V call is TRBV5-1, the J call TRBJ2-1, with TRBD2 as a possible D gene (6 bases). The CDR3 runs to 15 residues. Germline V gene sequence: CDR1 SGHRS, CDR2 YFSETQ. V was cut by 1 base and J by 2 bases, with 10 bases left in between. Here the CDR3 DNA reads TGCGCCAGCAGCTTGCCGGGAGATCCCTACAATGAGCAGTTCTTC. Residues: CASSLPGDPYNEQFF.

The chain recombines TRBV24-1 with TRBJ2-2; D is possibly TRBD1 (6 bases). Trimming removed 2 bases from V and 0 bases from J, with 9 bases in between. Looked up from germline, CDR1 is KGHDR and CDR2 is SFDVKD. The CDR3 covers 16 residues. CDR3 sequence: CATSDWGRANTGELFF. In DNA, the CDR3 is TGTGCCACCAGTGATTGGGGGCGAGCGAACACCGGGGAGCTGTTTTTT.

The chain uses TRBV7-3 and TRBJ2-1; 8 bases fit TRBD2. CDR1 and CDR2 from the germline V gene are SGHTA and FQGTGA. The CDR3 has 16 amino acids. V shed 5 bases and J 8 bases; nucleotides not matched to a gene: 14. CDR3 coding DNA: TGTGCCAGCAGCCCCGGGGGGGCGGGAGTTATGGATGAGCAGTTCTTC. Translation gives CASSPGGAGVMDEQFF.

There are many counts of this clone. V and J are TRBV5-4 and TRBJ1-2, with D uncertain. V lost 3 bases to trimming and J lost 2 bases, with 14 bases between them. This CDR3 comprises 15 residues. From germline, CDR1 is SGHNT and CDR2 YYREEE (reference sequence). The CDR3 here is CASSYPSSGNYGYTF. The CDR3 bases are TGTGCCAGCAGCTACCCTTCATCCGGGAACTATGGCTACACCTTC.

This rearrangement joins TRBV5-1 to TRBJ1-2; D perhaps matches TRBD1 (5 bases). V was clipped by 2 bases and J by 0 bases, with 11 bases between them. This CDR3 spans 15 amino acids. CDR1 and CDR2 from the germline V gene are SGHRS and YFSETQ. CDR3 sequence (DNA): TGCGCCAGCAGCTTATTAGGGGAGGCTAACTATGGCTACACCTTC. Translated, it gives CASSLLGEANYGYTF.

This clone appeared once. The CDR3 sequence is CASSWTGSEANYGYTF. The CDR3 bases are TGCGCCAGCAGCTGGACAGGTTCGGAAGCTAACTATGGCTACACCTTC. This chain joins TRBV4-1 and TRBJ1-2; 7 positions agree with TRBD1. The V segment lost 5 bases and the J segment 0 bases; nucleotides outside the gene matches: 9. The CDR3 covers 16 residues. Germline CDR1 reads MGHRA; CDR2 reads YSYEKL.

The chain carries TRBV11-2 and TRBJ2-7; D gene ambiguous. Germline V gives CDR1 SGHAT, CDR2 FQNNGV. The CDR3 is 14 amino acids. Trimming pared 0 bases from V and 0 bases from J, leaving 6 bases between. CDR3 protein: CASSLDLSSYEQYF. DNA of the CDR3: TGTGCCAGCAGCTTAGATCTAAGCTCCTACGAGCAGTACTTC.

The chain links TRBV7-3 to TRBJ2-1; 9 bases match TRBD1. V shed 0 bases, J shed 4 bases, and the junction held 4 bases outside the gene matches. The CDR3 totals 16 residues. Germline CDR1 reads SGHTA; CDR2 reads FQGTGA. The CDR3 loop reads CASSLTGQGPYNEQFF. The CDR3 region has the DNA TGTGCCAGCAGCTTAACCGGACAGGGGCCTTACAATGAGCAGTTCTTC.

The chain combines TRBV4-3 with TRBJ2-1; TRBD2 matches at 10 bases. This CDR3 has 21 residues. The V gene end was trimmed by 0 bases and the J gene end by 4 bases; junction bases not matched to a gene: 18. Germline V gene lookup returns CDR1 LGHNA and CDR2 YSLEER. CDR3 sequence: CASSQDALRPVLAGVYNEQFF. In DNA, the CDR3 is TGCGCCAGCAGCCAAGATGCGTTACGACCAGTCCTAGCGGGAGTTTACAATGAGCAGTTCTTC.

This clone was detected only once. This CDR3 is CASSLTGGGTEAFF. The CDR3 bases are TGTGCCAGCAGCCTCACAGGGGGCGGGACTGAAGCTTTCTTT. The V call is TRBV11-2, the J call TRBJ1-1, with 9 positions matching TRBD1. There are 14 residues in the CDR3. With 5 bases clipped from V and 5 bases from J, the junction kept 6 bases outside the gene matches. Germline CDR1 and CDR2: SGHAT and FQNNGV.

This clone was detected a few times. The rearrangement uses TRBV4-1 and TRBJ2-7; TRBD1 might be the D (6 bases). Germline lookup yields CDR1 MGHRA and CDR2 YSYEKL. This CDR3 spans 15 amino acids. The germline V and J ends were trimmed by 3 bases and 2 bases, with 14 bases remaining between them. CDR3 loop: CASSQGAAGTYEQYF. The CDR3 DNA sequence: TGCGCCAGCAGCCAGGGGGCGGCAGGGACCTACGAGCAGTACTTC.

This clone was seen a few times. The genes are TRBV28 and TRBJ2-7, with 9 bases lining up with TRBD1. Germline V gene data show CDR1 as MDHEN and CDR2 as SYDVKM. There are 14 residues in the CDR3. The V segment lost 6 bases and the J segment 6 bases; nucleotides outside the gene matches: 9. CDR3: CASSPASTGGEQYF. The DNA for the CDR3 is TGTGCCAGCAGCCCGGCCTCGACAGGGGGCGAGCAGTACTTC.

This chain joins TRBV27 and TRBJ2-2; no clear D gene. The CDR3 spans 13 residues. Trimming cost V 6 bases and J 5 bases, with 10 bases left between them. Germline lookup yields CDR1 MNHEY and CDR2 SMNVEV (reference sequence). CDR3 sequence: CASRVLNTGELFF. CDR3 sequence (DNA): TGTGCCAGCAGGGTACTGAATACCGGGGAGCTGTTTTTT.

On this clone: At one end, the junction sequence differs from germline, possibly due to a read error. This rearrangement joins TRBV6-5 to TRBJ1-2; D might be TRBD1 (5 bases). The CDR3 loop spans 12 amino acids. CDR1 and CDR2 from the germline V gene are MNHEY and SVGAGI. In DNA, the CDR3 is TGCGTCGCGGGGACCCCTCAAGGTGGCTACACCTTC. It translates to CVAGTPQGGYTF.

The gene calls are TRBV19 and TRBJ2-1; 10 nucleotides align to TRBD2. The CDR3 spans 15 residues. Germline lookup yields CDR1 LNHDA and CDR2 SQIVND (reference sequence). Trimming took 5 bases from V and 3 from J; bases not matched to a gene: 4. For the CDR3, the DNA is TGTGCCAGTAGTCCCGGACTAGCGGTCTACAATGAGCAGTTCTTC. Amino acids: CASSPGLAVYNEQFF.

The CDR3 here is CASTLVAGGVAKNIQYF. Written as DNA, the CDR3 is TGTGCCAGTACGTTGGTAGCGGGAGGGGTAGCCAAAAACATTCAGTACTTC. The chain is built from TRBV19 and TRBJ2-4; TRBD2 aligns across 11 bases. V trimming: 7 bases; J trimming: 0 bases; junction bases outside the gene matches: 8. The CDR3 is 17 residues long. From germline, CDR1 is LNHDA and CDR2 SQIVND (reference sequence).